A selection of T cell receptor beta chains follows, all from one sample in a study of T-cell reconstitution after alpha-beta-depleted transplantation in children. TCRdb re-analysed the PCR reads in MiXCR, keeping a single row per CDR3 protein. The sample holds 200,000 to 250,000 distinct CDR3 sequences, roughly 10% seen once. Sequences were derived from PBMCs from the stem cell graft donor, sampled from the stem cell graft. The receptors were gathered from a human donor who donated a stem cell graft to a child with acute lymphoblastic leukemia. CDR3s include the opening cysteine and the closing phenylalanine or tryptophan. A D gene is named only where the DNA matches it firmly. Size tells how often a clone was seen (once, few, many) or the class of an expanded clone, and some rows leave it out.

TRBJ2-5 few 15 TRBV12-3/TRBV12-4 TRBD2 TGTGCCAGCAGTCCCTTAGCGGGGGGAGGAGAGACCCAGTACTTC CASSPLAGGGETQYF
TRBJ1-1 few 14 TRBV3-1 - TGTGCCAGCAGCCAATTGTTGGAGTCCGACCGCGCTTTCTTT CASSQLLESDRAFF
TRBJ2-5 - 16 TRBV18 TRBD2 TGTGCCAGCTCACCACCCACAAGGAGCGGGGTTGAGACCCAGTACTTC CASSPPTRSGVETQYF
TRBJ2-4 many 18 TRBV5-1 TRBD2 TGCGCCAGCAGCTTGGCGGGGACTAGCGGGGGCCGGGAGCACATTCAGTACTTC CASSLAGTSGGREHIQYF
TRBJ2-1 - 13 TRBV5-1 - TGCGCCAGCAGCTTGAACTTGGGCAATGAGCAGTTCTTC CASSLNLGNEQFF
TRBJ2-7 - 16 TRBV20-1 TRBD1 TGCAGTGCTAGAGATGCACGACAGGGGCAGGCCTACGAGCAGTACTTC CSARDARQGQAYEQYF
TRBJ1-1 few 11 TRBV19 - TGTGCCAGTCTACAGTACACTGAAGCTTTCTTT CASLQYTEAFF
TRBJ2-3 many 13 TRBV24-1 - TGTGCCACCAGTGATTCTTGGGGGGATACGCAGTATTTT CATSDSWGDTQYF
TRBJ1-1 few 13 TRBV27 - TGTGCCAGCAGTTCTCGGGCTGGGACTGAAGCTTTCTTT CASSSRAGTEAFF
TRBJ2-1 few 15 TRBV20-1 TRBD1 TGCAGTGCTAGTGGCCGGGACAGGGTCTACAATGAGCAGTTCTTC CSASGRDRVYNEQFF
TRBJ2-1 - 15 TRBV18 - TGTGCCAGCTCCCTCCGGGTTCTCCAAATGGGTGAGCAGTTCTTC CASSLRVLQMGEQFF
TRBJ2-3 many 14 TRBV2 - TGTGCCAGCACAACTAGGCAGTTCACAGATACGCAGTATTTT CASTTRQFTDTQYF
TRBJ1-4 many 12 TRBV3-1 - TGTGCCAGCAGCCAAGGTGGAGAAAAACTGTTTTTT CASSQGGEKLFF
TRBJ2-1 few 14 TRBV7-8 - TGTGCCAGCAGCTTAGAATCCTCGGTCAATGAGCAGTTCTTC CASSLESSVNEQFF
TRBJ2-7 many 15 TRBV6-5 - TGTGCCAGCAGTTACTGGGAAGACACGTCCTACGAGCAGTACTTC CASSYWEDTSYEQYF
TRBJ2-7 - 14 TRBV29-1 - TGCAGCGTTGTGGATTGGTACAGAACCTACGAGCAGTACTTC CSVVDWYRTYEQYF
TRBJ2-2 few 12 TRBV10-3 TRBD2 TGTGCCACCGGGGAGGGGCCCGGGGAGCTGTTTTTT CATGEGPGELFF
TRBJ1-1 - 15 TRBV10-1 TRBD1 TGCGCCAGCAGTACAGGGGATAGTGTGAACACTGAAGCTTTCTTT CASSTGDSVNTEAFF
TRBJ1-2 few 15 TRBV4-2 TRBD1 TGTGCCAGCAGCCAAGAGACAGGGGAGTACTATGGCTACACCTTC CASSQETGEYYGYTF
TRBJ2-2 few 18 TRBV15 - TGTGCCACCAGCAGGGGTGCACTCACCCTGGTTAAGGACGGGGAGCTGTTTTTT CATSRGALTLVKDGELFF
TRBJ1-4 many 13 TRBV4-3 - TGCGCCAGCAGCCAAGGGACAGACGAAAAACTGTTTTTT CASSQGTDEKLFF
TRBJ1-2 few 14 TRBV7-9 TRBD1 TGTGCCAGCAGCTTCCCGACAGGGAACCATGGCTACACCTTC CASSFPTGNHGYTF
TRBJ1-2 few 15 TRBV5-6 - TGTGCCAGCACCCTGGCAGGAGGGATCAACTATGGCTACACCTTC CASTLAGGINYGYTF
TRBJ1-1 - 16 TRBV6-1 - TGTGCCAGTCCTGGGGGGATGGTGCAGAAGAACACTGAAGCTTTCTTT CASPGGMVQKNTEAFF